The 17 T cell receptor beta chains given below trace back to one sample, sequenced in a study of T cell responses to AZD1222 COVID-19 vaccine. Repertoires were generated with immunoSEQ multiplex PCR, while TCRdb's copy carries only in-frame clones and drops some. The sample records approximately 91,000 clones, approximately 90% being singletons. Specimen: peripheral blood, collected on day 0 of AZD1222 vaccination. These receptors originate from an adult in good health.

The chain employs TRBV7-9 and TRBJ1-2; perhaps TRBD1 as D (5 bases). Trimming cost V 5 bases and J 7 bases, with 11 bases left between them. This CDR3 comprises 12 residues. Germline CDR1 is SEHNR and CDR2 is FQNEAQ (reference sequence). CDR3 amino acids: CASSRDVAGYTF. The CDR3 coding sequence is TGTGCCAGCAGCCGGGACGTGGCTGGCTACACCTTC. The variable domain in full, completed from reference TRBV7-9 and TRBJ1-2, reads DTGVSQNPRHKITKRGQNVTFRCDPISEHNRLYWYRQTLGQGPEFLTYFQNEAQLEKSRLLSDRFSAERPKGSFSTLEIQRTEQGDSAMYLCASSRDVAGYTFGSGTRLTVV.

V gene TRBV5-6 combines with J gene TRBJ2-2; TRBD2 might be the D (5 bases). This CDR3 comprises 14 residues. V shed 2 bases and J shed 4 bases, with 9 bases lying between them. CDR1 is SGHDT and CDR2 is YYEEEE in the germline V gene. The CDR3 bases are TGTGCCAGCAGCTTTCTAGCCACCACCGGGGAGCTGTTTTTT. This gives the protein CASSFLATTGELFF.

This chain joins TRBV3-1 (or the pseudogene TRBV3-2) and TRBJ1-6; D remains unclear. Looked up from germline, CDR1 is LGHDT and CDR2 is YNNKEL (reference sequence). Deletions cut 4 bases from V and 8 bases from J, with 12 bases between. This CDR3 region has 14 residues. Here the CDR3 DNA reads TGTGCCAGCAGCCTTAGATGGGGTGATTCACCCCTCCACTTT. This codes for CASSLRWGDSPLHF.

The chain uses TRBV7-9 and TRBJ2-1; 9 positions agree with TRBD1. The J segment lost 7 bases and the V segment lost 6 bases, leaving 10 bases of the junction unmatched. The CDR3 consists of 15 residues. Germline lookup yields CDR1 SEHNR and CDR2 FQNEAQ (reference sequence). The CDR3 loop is CASRPANRGRNEQFF. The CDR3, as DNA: TGTGCCAGCAGGCCGGCCAACAGGGGGCGAAATGAGCAGTTCTTC.

This CDR3 reads CASSQDTSGGYNEQFF. The DNA of the CDR3 is TGTGCCAGCAGCCAAGATACTAGCGGGGGCTACAATGAGCAGTTCTTC. The chain couples TRBV3-1 (or the pseudogene TRBV3-2) to TRBJ2-1; 11 bases agree with TRBD2. The CDR3 is 16 residues long. The J segment lost 3 bases and the V segment lost 0 bases, leaving 1 base of the junction unmatched. CDR1 is LGHDT, CDR2 YNNKEL, per germline (reference sequence).

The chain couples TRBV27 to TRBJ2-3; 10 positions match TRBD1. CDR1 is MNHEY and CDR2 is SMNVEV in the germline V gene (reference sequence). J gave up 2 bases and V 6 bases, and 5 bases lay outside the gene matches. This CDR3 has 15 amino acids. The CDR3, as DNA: TGTGCCAGCAGACCGGGGACAGGGGCCACAGATACGCAGTATTTT. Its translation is CASRPGTGATDTQYF.

This CDR3 is CASSQYSGSTDTQYF. The CDR3 bases are TGTGCCAGCAGCCAATACAGCGGTAGCACAGATACGCAGTATTTT. V usage is TRBV3-1 (or the pseudogene TRBV3-2) and J usage is TRBJ2-3; a possible D gene is TRBD2 (5 bases). V was clipped by 2 bases and J by 0 bases, with 9 bases between them. The germline V gene encodes CDR1 LGHDT and CDR2 YNNKEL (reference sequence). This CDR3 contains 15 residues.

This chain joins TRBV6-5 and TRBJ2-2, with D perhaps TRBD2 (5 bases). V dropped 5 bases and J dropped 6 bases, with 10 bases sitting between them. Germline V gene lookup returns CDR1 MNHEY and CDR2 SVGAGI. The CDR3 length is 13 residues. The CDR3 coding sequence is TGTGCCAGCAGTCGAGCGGAGCCCGGGGAGCTGTTTTTT. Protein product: CASSRAEPGELFF.

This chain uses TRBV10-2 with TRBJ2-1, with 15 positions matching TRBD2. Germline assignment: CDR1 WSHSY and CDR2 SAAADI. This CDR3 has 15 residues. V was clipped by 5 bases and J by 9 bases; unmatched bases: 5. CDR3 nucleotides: TGCGCCAGCAGTAGGACTAGCGGGGGGGCCGGTGAGCAGTTCTTC. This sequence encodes CASSRTSGGAGEQFF.

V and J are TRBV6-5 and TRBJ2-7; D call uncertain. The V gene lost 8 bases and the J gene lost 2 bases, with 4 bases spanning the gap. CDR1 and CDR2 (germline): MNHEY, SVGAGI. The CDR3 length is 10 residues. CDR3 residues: CASGTYEQYF. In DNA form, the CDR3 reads TGTGCCAGCGGGACCTACGAGCAGTACTTC.

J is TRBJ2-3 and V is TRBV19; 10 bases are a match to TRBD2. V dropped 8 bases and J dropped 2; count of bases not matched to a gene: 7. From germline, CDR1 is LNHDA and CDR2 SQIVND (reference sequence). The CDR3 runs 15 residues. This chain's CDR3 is CASGPLAGDTDTQYF. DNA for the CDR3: TGTGCCAGTGGACCCCTAGCGGGGGACACAGATACGCAGTATTTT.

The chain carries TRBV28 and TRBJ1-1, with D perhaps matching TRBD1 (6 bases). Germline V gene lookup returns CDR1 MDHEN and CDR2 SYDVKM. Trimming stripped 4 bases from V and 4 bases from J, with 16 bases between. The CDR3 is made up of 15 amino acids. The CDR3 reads CASSSTAGVGTEAFF. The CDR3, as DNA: TGTGCCAGCAGTTCCACGGCAGGGGTGGGCACTGAAGCTTTCTTT.

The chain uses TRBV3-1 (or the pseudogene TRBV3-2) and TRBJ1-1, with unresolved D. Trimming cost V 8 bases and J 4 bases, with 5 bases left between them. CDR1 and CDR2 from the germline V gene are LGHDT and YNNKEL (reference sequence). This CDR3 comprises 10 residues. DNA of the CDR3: TGTGCCAGCGGCGGCACTGAAGCTTTCTTT. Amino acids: CASGGTEAFF.

The CDR3 reads CASSPGAGASNYGYTF. In DNA form, the CDR3 reads TGCGCCAGCAGCCCGGGCGCAGGGGCCTCTAACTATGGCTACACCTTC. The J gene is TRBJ1-2, the V gene TRBV5-1; a possible D gene is TRBD1 (6 bases). This CDR3 is built from 16 residues. V shed 4 bases and J shed 0 bases, with 16 bases lying between them. CDR1 is SGHRS, CDR2 YFSETQ, per germline.

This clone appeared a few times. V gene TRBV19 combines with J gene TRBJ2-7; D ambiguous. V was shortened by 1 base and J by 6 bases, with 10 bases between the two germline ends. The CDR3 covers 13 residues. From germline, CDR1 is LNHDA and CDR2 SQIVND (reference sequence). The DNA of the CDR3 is TGTGCCAGTAGTATAGTTCCGGGCCTCGAGCAGTACTTC. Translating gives CASSIVPGLEQYF.

The CDR3 here is CAWSARTLGNTIYF. Here the CDR3 DNA reads TGTGCCTGGAGTGCCCGGACCCTGGGAAACACCATATATTTT. This rearrangement joins TRBV30 to TRBJ1-3; no clear D gene. V dropped 1 base and J dropped 4 bases, with 11 bases sitting between them. The V gene's germline CDR1 is GTSNPN and CDR2 SVGIG (reference sequence). This CDR3 is 14 amino acids long.

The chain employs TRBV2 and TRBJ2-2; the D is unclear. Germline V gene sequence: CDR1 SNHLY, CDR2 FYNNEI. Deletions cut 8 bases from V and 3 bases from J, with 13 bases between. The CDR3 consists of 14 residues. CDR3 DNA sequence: TGTGCCAGCCTTGTGTCGGTGGACACCGGGGAGCTGTTTTTT. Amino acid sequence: CASLVSVDTGELFF.